Described below is a single T cell receptor beta chain sequence and its context. Antigen unknown. Libraries were prepared by immunoSEQ multiplex PCR; TCRdb keeps only in-frame clonotypes and omits some of them. This repertoire shows more than 40,000 clones, about nine tenths found once; its top ten account for roughly 0.51%. Genomic DNA came from blood conventional CD4+ T cells gated CD25-low CD127-high. The ends were cut back, 0 bases at V and 6 bases at J, with 13 bases in the middle. This CDR3 contains 15 residues. Germline CDR1 LGHNA, CDR2 YNFKEQ. These data are taken from a study of regulatory and conventional T cells in RAG deficiency. General study results and limits: Control T-cell subsets had markedly higher Shannon entropy and lower Simpson indices than RAG-deficient patients. Patient subsets had shorter CDR3s; Omenn Treg-Tconv overlap exceeded 85%.

These data also featured in a second study, about regulatory T cells. In that study: The primer mix had 52 TRBV and 13 TRBJ primers. Skewed V and J usage and few unique V-J pairs marked patient repertoires, most in Tregs.

The sample comprised CD4+ effector T cells sorted from blood. V is TRBV4-2 and J is TRBJ2-3; D might be TRBD2 (6 bases). The sequence came from a human donor in good health. DNA for the CDR3: TGTGCCAGCAGCCAAGACAGGGAGGTTATTGATACGCAGTATTTT. This gives the protein CASSQDREVIDTQYF.